This passage covers 17 T cell receptor beta chains from one sample sequenced in a study of technical replicates of blood from several donors. This table comes from immunoSEQ multiplex PCR, and its TCRdb copy is limited to in-frame clones, with some not included. Altogether around 60,000 clones are present, around 88% being singletons, with the ten largest covering about 5%. Sequenced material: PBMCs. All receptors derive from a human donor in good health. Some clones in this sample may be carry-over from other donors' samples.

The table lists this clone with a count of one. The rearrangement joins TRBV4-1 to TRBJ2-5; weak D call: TRBD2 (6 bases). The CDR3 is 15 residues long. Germline loops: CDR1 MGHRA, CDR2 YSYEKL. V gave up 2 bases and J gave up 2 bases, with 12 bases separating them. The CDR3 protein is CASSQSRGAQETQYF. CDR3 sequence (DNA): TGCGCCAGCAGCCAAAGTCGCGGGGCACAAGAGACCCAGTACTTC.

The rearrangement links TRBV6-1 to TRBJ2-5; D unresolved. Germline V gene data show CDR1 as MNHNS and CDR2 as SASEGT. The CDR3 totals 15 residues. Trimming cost V 3 bases and J 0 bases, with 11 bases left between them. The CDR3 is CASSDHFSYQETQYF. The CDR3 DNA follows: TGTGCCAGCAGTGATCACTTTAGCTACCAAGAGACCCAGTACTTC.

The gene calls are TRBV9 and TRBJ2-7; D perhaps matches TRBD1 (6 bases). The CDR3 runs to 16 residues. Germline CDR1 is SGDLS and CDR2 is YYNGEE. V was trimmed by 4 bases and J by 7 bases, leaving 24 bases between them. CDR3 in DNA: TGTGCCAGCAGCCCCAAAGTTGGGGGCCGACCTCGGGAGCAGTACTTC. Residues: CASSPKVGGRPREQYF.

This chain uses TRBV19 with TRBJ2-1; D is ambiguous. Germline CDR1 LNHDA, CDR2 SQIVND (reference sequence). The V gene lost 3 bases and the J gene lost 8 bases, with 11 bases spanning the gap. CDR3 length: 13 residues. DNA for the CDR3: TGTGCCAGTAGTATCTCTCTAGTGTATGAGCAGTTCTTC. It translates to CASSISLVYEQFF.

The V call is TRBV7-9, the J call TRBJ1-4; 7 bases map to TRBD1. Germline trimming cut 5 bases from V and 5 bases from J; bases unmatched to any gene: 11. This CDR3 is 16 amino acids long. In germline, CDR1 is SEHNR, CDR2 FQNEAQ (reference sequence). The CDR3 here is CASSKDRAMGNEKLFF. The CDR3 DNA is TGTGCCAGCAGCAAAGACAGGGCAATGGGCAATGAAAAACTGTTTTTT.

V gene TRBV6-1 combines with J gene TRBJ2-5; 9 bases are a match to TRBD2. With 8 bases clipped from V and 6 bases from J, the junction kept 10 bases outside the gene matches. The CDR3 is 14 residues long. Germline CDR1 and CDR2: MNHNS and SASEGT. The CDR3: CASCPRGGPQTQYF. CDR3 bases: TGTGCCAGCTGTCCGCGGGGGGGCCCCCAGACCCAGTACTTC.

The V gene is TRBV30, the J gene TRBJ1-3; D not resolved. The germline V gene encodes CDR1 GTSNPN and CDR2 SVGIG (reference sequence). V lost 8 bases and J 3 bases, leaving 11 bases between the germline ends. The CDR3 totals 12 residues. CDR3 in amino acids: CAGLPRGNTIYF. Here the CDR3 DNA reads TGTGCCGGACTCCCACGTGGAAACACCATATATTTT.

The V gene is TRBV4-3, the J gene TRBJ1-3; D may be TRBD1 (6 bases). The CDR3 spans 15 residues. The V and J ends lost 5 bases and 1 base respectively, with 12 bases between them. Germline CDR1 LGHNA, CDR2 YSLEER. CDR3 in DNA: TGCGCCAGCAGCGCCGGGGGGGCTTCTGGAAACACCATATATTTT. Translated, it gives CASSAGGASGNTIYF.

This chain connects TRBV14 to TRBJ2-2; 10 bases match TRBD1. V shed 2 bases and J 0 bases; nucleotides not matched to a gene: 6. The CDR3 has 18 residues. Germline CDR1 and CDR2: SGHDN and FVKESK. The CDR3 protein is CASSQWTGGFANTGELFF. Written as DNA, the CDR3 is TGTGCCAGCAGCCAATGGACAGGGGGGTTCGCGAACACCGGGGAGCTGTTTTTT.

This clone has more than one count but fewer than ten. This rearrangement joins TRBV7-6 to TRBJ1-1; D possibly corresponds to TRBD1 (6 bases). Trimming removed 5 bases at V and 3 bases at J, with 16 bases between. Germline-derived CDR1 and CDR2 are SGHVS and FNYEAQ. The CDR3 totals 15 residues. In DNA, the CDR3 is TGTGCCAGCAGCATAAACGCTGCAGGGGACACTGAAGCTTTCTTT. Translating it yields CASSINAAGDTEAFF.

By its share, this clone is medium-sized. This chain connects TRBV5-4 to TRBJ1-1; a weak D match, TRBD1 (6 bases). V was clipped by 3 bases and J by 4 bases, with 10 bases between them. This CDR3 has 13 residues. Germline V gives CDR1 SGHNT, CDR2 YYREEE (reference sequence). The CDR3 nucleotides read TGTGCCAGCAGCTGGGGAGGGGGCACTGAAGCTTTCTTT. Its translation is CASSWGGGTEAFF.

The V gene is TRBV7-2, the J gene TRBJ2-7, with 9 bases lining up with TRBD2. The CDR3 extends over 17 amino acids. J lost 4 bases, V lost 3 bases, and 13 bases had no gene match. Per germline, CDR1 SGHTA and CDR2 FQGNSA. CDR3 protein: CASSLGKGGRAGYEQYF. The CDR3 coding sequence is TGTGCCAGCAGCTTGGGAAAAGGCGGGAGGGCGGGGTACGAGCAGTACTTC.

The rearrangement links TRBV27 to TRBJ2-7; D remains ambiguous. There are 14 residues in the CDR3. Germline CDR1 reads MNHEY; CDR2 reads SMNVEV (reference sequence). Trimming cost V 0 bases and J 3 bases, with 9 bases left between them. The CDR3 sequence: CASSLSIRIYEQYF. In DNA, the CDR3 is TGTGCCAGCAGTTTATCGATCAGGATCTACGAGCAGTACTTC.

This clone was observed a handful of times. The chain employs TRBV9 and TRBJ1-5; D is uncertain. Germline CDR1 and CDR2: SGDLS and YYNGEE. V lost 4 bases and J lost 4, with 3 bases in between. The CDR3 extends over 11 amino acids. CDR3 loop: CASSQNQPQHF. The CDR3 DNA reads TGTGCCAGCAGCCAGAATCAGCCCCAGCATTTT.

J is TRBJ2-4 and V is TRBV5-6, with D perhaps matching TRBD1 (6 bases). The CDR3 consists of 13 residues. V gave up 4 bases and J gave up 9 bases, with 14 bases separating them. The germline V gene has CDR1 SGHDT and CDR2 YYEEEE. CDR3: CASSKTIGGIQYF. The CDR3 DNA reads TGTGCCAGCAGCAAGACCATAGGGGGCATTCAGTACTTC.

The chain joins TRBV4-2 to TRBJ2-3, with 8 bases fitting TRBD2. The CDR3 contains 13 residues. The germline CDR1 and CDR2 sequences are LGHNA and YNFKEQ. J lost 3 bases, V lost 6 bases, and 2 bases had no gene match. CDR3 loop: CASRGGGTDTQYF. CDR3 sequence (DNA): TGTGCCAGCAGAGGCGGGGGGACAGATACGCAGTATTTT.

This rearrangement joins TRBV4-3 to TRBJ2-6, with no clear D. Trimming left V 1 base short and J 3 bases short, with 19 bases between. CDR1 is LGHNA and CDR2 is YSLEER in the germline V gene. The CDR3 runs to 19 residues. CDR3 nucleotide sequence: TGCGCCAGCAGCCAAGCCCTAGTCACTAACACCTTTGGGGCCAACGTCCTGACTTTC. This sequence encodes CASSQALVTNTFGANVLTF.